A single T cell receptor beta chain is shown here with its context. What it binds is unknown. The CDR3 has 14 amino acids. Looked up from germline, CDR1 is SGHRS and CDR2 is YFSETQ. Trimming removed 5 bases from V and 7 bases from J, with 15 bases in between. Measured with immunoSEQ multiplex PCR; TCRdb has only the in-frame clones, and not every one. Here the sample spans roughly 17,000 clones, about 77% being singletons. Before the COVID-19 pandemic, during about 2011-2019, CD4+ T cells were taken from unexposed donors. Isolation of CD4+ T cells took place after approximately eleven days in culture. As cell numbers allowed, unexposed-donor CD4+ T cells faced SARS-CoV-2 S/N and four cold-coronavirus spikes. PBMCs were plated at some 2 million per well in IL-2-containing medium. Cultures received half-medium IL-2 refreshes on days 3 and 7. This record comes from a study of CD4 T cells in relation to SARS-CoV-2 and coronaviruses. In the study overall: Controls used an HIV-1 Nef peptide pool or no peptide.

This receptor was identified in a human donor in good health. Sequenced material: CD4+ T cells from PBMCs, cultured in vitro. J is TRBJ1-4 and V is TRBV5-1; perhaps TRBD1 as D (5 bases). The CDR3: CASRGGEEGEKLFF. The CDR3 bases are TGCGCCAGCAGGGGGGGTGAAGAAGGTGAAAAACTGTTTTTT.